The rows below give T cell receptor beta chains drawn from one sample of a study of control samples from healthy donors and cancer patients. Sequencing was performed with immunoSEQ multiplex PCR; in TCRdb, only in-frame clones are kept and a portion is missing. The sample shows over 80,000 clones, 90% to 95% of them seen only once. Sequencing input: blood. The receptor set was obtained from a man aged 25-40 years in good health. Each CDR3 is given with its conserved first and last residue. D genes are given only for firm matches. The size entry is marked missing in some rows and otherwise reads once, few, many or a size class.

cdr3_nt: TGTGCCAGCTCTCTTGGACAGGGTGAGCAGCCCCAGCATTTT; cdr3_aa: CASSLGQGEQPQHF; j_call: TRBJ1-5; d_call: TRBD1; v_call: TRBV18; clone_size: once
cdr3_nt: TGTGCCAGCAGCCAAGGGACAGGACGAGTGAACACTGAAGCTTTCTTT; cdr3_aa: CASSQGTGRVNTEAFF; j_call: TRBJ1-1; d_call: .; v_call: TRBV21-1; clone_size: .
cdr3_nt: TGCAGCGTTGTAACAGGGGGCGAATTAGATACGCAGTATTTT; cdr3_aa: CSVVTGGELDTQYF; j_call: TRBJ2-3; d_call: TRBD1; v_call: TRBV29-1; clone_size: .
cdr3_nt: TGCGCCAGCAGCTTGTTTCAGGGGGATAATTCACCCCTCCACTTT; cdr3_aa: CASSLFQGDNSPLHF; j_call: TRBJ1-6; d_call: TRBD1; v_call: TRBV5-1; clone_size: .
cdr3_nt: TGTGCCAGCAGCCAGACTAGCGGGACCGTGGGCGAGCAGTACTTC; cdr3_aa: CASSQTSGTVGEQYF; j_call: TRBJ2-7; d_call: TRBD2; v_call: TRBV3-1/TRBV3-2; clone_size: .
cdr3_nt: TGCGCCAGCAGCCAACGTGCCGGGACTCTGGAATATCAGCCCCAGCATTTT; cdr3_aa: CASSQRAGTLEYQPQHF; j_call: TRBJ1-5; d_call: .; v_call: TRBV4-1; clone_size: .
cdr3_nt: TGTGCCAGTAGTCCCGACAGGGTATACTCTAGCACCGGGGAGCTGTTTTTT; cdr3_aa: CASSPDRVYSSTGELFF; j_call: TRBJ2-2; d_call: TRBD1; v_call: TRBV19; clone_size: .
cdr3_nt: TGTGCCAGCAGACAAGAGGCGGGTGAAGCTTTCTTT; cdr3_aa: CASRQEAGEAFF; j_call: TRBJ1-1; d_call: .; v_call: TRBV6-5; clone_size: .
cdr3_nt: TGCGCCAGTTATAGCGGGCCTAGCTCCTACGAGCAGTACTTC; cdr3_aa: CASYSGPSSYEQYF; j_call: TRBJ2-7; d_call: TRBD2; v_call: TRBV5-1; clone_size: .
cdr3_nt: TGTGCCAGCAGTTTACGGGCTTATCGAGAAAATGAGCAGTTCTTC; cdr3_aa: CASSLRAYRENEQFF; j_call: TRBJ2-1; d_call: .; v_call: TRBV6-5; clone_size: .
cdr3_nt: TGTGCCAGCTCACCAACCCCCCTCCTGGGCGGGATGATCACAGATACGCAGTATTTT; cdr3_aa: CASSPTPLLGGMITDTQYF; j_call: TRBJ2-3; d_call: .; v_call: TRBV18; clone_size: .
cdr3_nt: TGTGCCAGCAGGGGACAGAACAACTATGGCTACACCTTC; cdr3_aa: CASRGQNNYGYTF; j_call: TRBJ1-2; d_call: TRBD1; v_call: TRBV2; clone_size: .
cdr3_nt: TGTGCCAGCAGCCCACGGGGGTGGACCGGGGAGCTGTTTTTT; cdr3_aa: CASSPRGWTGELFF; j_call: TRBJ2-2; d_call: .; v_call: TRBV6-4; clone_size: .
cdr3_nt: TGCGCCAGCAGCCAAGACCCGGGATTCACAGATACGCAGTATTTT; cdr3_aa: CASSQDPGFTDTQYF; j_call: TRBJ2-3; d_call: .; v_call: TRBV4-1; clone_size: .
cdr3_nt: TGCGCCAGCAGCCAAGACCCGGGAGGGGACAGGGCTTCACCCCTCCACTTT; cdr3_aa: CASSQDPGGDRASPLHF; j_call: TRBJ1-6; d_call: TRBD1; v_call: TRBV4-3; clone_size: once
cdr3_nt: TGTGCCACCAGCAGGCCGCAAGGGTTCACTGAAGCTTTCTTT; cdr3_aa: CATSRPQGFTEAFF; j_call: TRBJ1-1; d_call: .; v_call: TRBV15; clone_size: .
cdr3_nt: TGTGCCAGCAGTGACTCGTTACAAGTCCAAGAGACCCAGTACTTC; cdr3_aa: CASSDSLQVQETQYF; j_call: TRBJ2-5; d_call: .; v_call: TRBV6-5; clone_size: .
cdr3_nt: TGTGCCAGCAGTTATGGTCCAAGGATGGAGACCCAGTACTTC; cdr3_aa: CASSYGPRMETQYF; j_call: TRBJ2-5; d_call: .; v_call: TRBV6-6; clone_size: .
cdr3_nt: TGTGCCAGCAGTTTCGACGGACAGTCTGGTGAGCAGTACTTC; cdr3_aa: CASSFDGQSGEQYF; j_call: TRBJ2-7; d_call: .; v_call: TRBV28; clone_size: .
cdr3_nt: TGTGCCAGCAGCTTGAGGACAGGGGTTTTCCAAACTGGAAACACCATATATTTT; cdr3_aa: CASSLRTGVFQTGNTIYF; j_call: TRBJ1-3; d_call: TRBD1; v_call: TRBV5-4; clone_size: once
cdr3_nt: TGTGCCAGCAGCTTCCGACGGGGGGGTAGTTGGTACGAGCAGTACTTC; cdr3_aa: CASSFRRGGSWYEQYF; j_call: TRBJ2-7; d_call: TRBD2; v_call: TRBV5-4; clone_size: .
cdr3_nt: TGTGCCAGCAGTGGAGCGGTCGAGGGAGGGAGCACCGGGGAGCTGTTTTTT; cdr3_aa: CASSGAVEGGSTGELFF; j_call: TRBJ2-2; d_call: TRBD2; v_call: TRBV6-1; clone_size: .
cdr3_nt: TGTGCCAGCAGCATACAGGGGGGGCAGAACACCATATATTTT; cdr3_aa: CASSIQGGQNTIYF; j_call: TRBJ1-3; d_call: TRBD1; v_call: TRBV5-6; clone_size: few
cdr3_nt: TGTGCCAGTAGTGCCGGGACAGGGCTCTACGAGCAGTACTTC; cdr3_aa: CASSAGTGLYEQYF; j_call: TRBJ2-7; d_call: TRBD1; v_call: TRBV19; clone_size: .
cdr3_nt: TGCGCCAGCAGCCAAGTGAGTGGGGAGTATACTGCTAGCACAGATACGCAGTATTTT; cdr3_aa: CASSQVSGEYTASTDTQYF; j_call: TRBJ2-3; d_call: .; v_call: TRBV4-3; clone_size: .
cdr3_nt: TGTGCCACCAGTTGGACAGCCCCGAGCTCCTACAATGAGCAGTTCTTC; cdr3_aa: CATSWTAPSSYNEQFF; j_call: TRBJ2-1; d_call: .; v_call: TRBV24-1; clone_size: .
cdr3_nt: TGTGCCAGCAGCTTAGGCACAGAAAACGGGGAGCTGTTTTTT; cdr3_aa: CASSLGTENGELFF; j_call: TRBJ2-2; d_call: .; v_call: TRBV7-2; clone_size: .
cdr3_nt: TGTGCCCTTCGGGGGGGGCGGACCGGGGAGCTGTTTTTT; cdr3_aa: CALRGGRTGELFF; j_call: TRBJ2-2; d_call: TRBD2; v_call: TRBV19; clone_size: .
cdr3_nt: TGTGCCAGCAGCGGGTTTAGCGGGAGCCTTACCGGGGAGCTGTTTTTT; cdr3_aa: CASSGFSGSLTGELFF; j_call: TRBJ2-2; d_call: TRBD2; v_call: TRBV9; clone_size: .
cdr3_nt: TGCGCCAGCAGCCAAGTTATGGGATTGGGGTCACCCCTCCACTTT; cdr3_aa: CASSQVMGLGSPLHF; j_call: TRBJ1-6; d_call: .; v_call: TRBV4-3; clone_size: .
cdr3_nt: TGTGCCAGCAGCTCCCAGGGTTCACCCCTCCACTTT; cdr3_aa: CASSSQGSPLHF; j_call: TRBJ1-6; d_call: .; v_call: TRBV7-9; clone_size: .
cdr3_nt: TGCGCCAGCAGCTTGGTAGTTAGCGGGGGAAGCACAGATACGCAGTATTTT; cdr3_aa: CASSLVVSGGSTDTQYF; j_call: TRBJ2-3; d_call: TRBD2; v_call: TRBV5-1; clone_size: .
cdr3_nt: TGCAGCGTTGTTCTGGGGACCTACGAGCAGTACTTC; cdr3_aa: CSVVLGTYEQYF; j_call: TRBJ2-7; d_call: .; v_call: TRBV29-1; clone_size: few
cdr3_nt: TGTGCCAGCAGCAAAGGGCAGGATGACCGATTGGGCCTTGGGACAGATACGCAGTATTTT; cdr3_aa: CASSKGQDDRLGLGTDTQYF; j_call: TRBJ2-3; d_call: .; v_call: TRBV21-1; clone_size: .
cdr3_nt: TGTGCCAGCAGCTCTCAGGCTACCGAGGTAAACACCATATATTTT; cdr3_aa: CASSSQATEVNTIYF; j_call: TRBJ1-3; d_call: .; v_call: TRBV13; clone_size: few
cdr3_nt: TGTGCCAGCAGTATAGGAAATGAGCAGTTCTTC; cdr3_aa: CASSIGNEQFF; j_call: TRBJ2-1; d_call: .; v_call: TRBV12-3/TRBV12-4; clone_size: .
cdr3_nt: TGTGCCAGCAGCTTGGCCACAGGGATAAGCTATGGCTACACCTTC; cdr3_aa: CASSLATGISYGYTF; j_call: TRBJ1-2; d_call: .; v_call: TRBV5-5; clone_size: few
cdr3_nt: TGTGCCAGCAGCGCACAGGGAAGAGATCAGCCCCAGCATTTT; cdr3_aa: CASSAQGRDQPQHF; j_call: TRBJ1-5; d_call: .; v_call: TRBV2; clone_size: .
cdr3_nt: TGTGCCAGCAGTCCCCCTCCGAGGGGGCACGGAGCTTTCTTT; cdr3_aa: CASSPPPRGHGAFF; j_call: TRBJ1-1; d_call: TRBD1; v_call: TRBV28; clone_size: .
cdr3_nt: TGTGCCTGCTCTGGGGGTCCCCTTCGAGTCACTGAAGCTTTCTTT; cdr3_aa: CACSGGPLRVTEAFF; j_call: TRBJ1-1; d_call: .; v_call: TRBV30; clone_size: .
cdr3_nt: TGTGCCAGCAGCAAACGCCAGCCGGGACAAAGTTCAGGAGGCTACACCTTC; cdr3_aa: CASSKRQPGQSSGGYTF; j_call: TRBJ1-2; d_call: .; v_call: TRBV7-9; clone_size: .
cdr3_nt: TGTGCCAGCTCACAGGACAGTTTAGTTTATGAGCAGTTCTTC; cdr3_aa: CASSQDSLVYEQFF; j_call: TRBJ2-1; d_call: .; v_call: TRBV18; clone_size: .
cdr3_nt: TGTGCCAGCTTTTCTAGCGGGGAGGCAGATACGCAGTATTTT; cdr3_aa: CASFSSGEADTQYF; j_call: TRBJ2-3; d_call: TRBD2; v_call: TRBV28; clone_size: .
cdr3_nt: TGCGCCAGCAGCCTGGACTGGGGTGGATCCTACAATGAGCAGTTCTTC; cdr3_aa: CASSLDWGGSYNEQFF; j_call: TRBJ2-1; d_call: .; v_call: TRBV4-1; clone_size: once
cdr3_nt: TGCAGCGTTGTTTTGATTGGACAGAATAATTCACCCCTCCACTTT; cdr3_aa: CSVVLIGQNNSPLHF; j_call: TRBJ1-6; d_call: .; v_call: TRBV29-1; clone_size: few
cdr3_nt: TGTGCCAGCAGCCAAGGGGGGGTCAATTCACCCCTCCACTTT; cdr3_aa: CASSQGGVNSPLHF; j_call: TRBJ1-6; d_call: .; v_call: TRBV3-1/TRBV3-2; clone_size: .
cdr3_nt: TGTGCCAGCAGGAGCTCCTATAATTCACCCCTCCACTTT; cdr3_aa: CASRSSYNSPLHF; j_call: TRBJ1-6; d_call: .; v_call: TRBV6-5; clone_size: .
cdr3_nt: TGTGCCACCAGCAGCGAAAAGGGCTCCTACGAGCAGTACTTC; cdr3_aa: CATSSEKGSYEQYF; j_call: TRBJ2-7; d_call: .; v_call: TRBV15; clone_size: once
cdr3_nt: TGTGCCAGCAGCACCCGGACAGGGGCCTACGAGCAGTACTTC; cdr3_aa: CASSTRTGAYEQYF; j_call: TRBJ2-7; d_call: TRBD1; v_call: TRBV6-2/TRBV6-3; clone_size: .
cdr3_nt: TGTGCCAGTAGTATAGATGGCTGGGGACAGGGGGACAATCAGCCCCAGCATTTT; cdr3_aa: CASSIDGWGQGDNQPQHF; j_call: TRBJ1-5; d_call: TRBD1; v_call: TRBV19; clone_size: .